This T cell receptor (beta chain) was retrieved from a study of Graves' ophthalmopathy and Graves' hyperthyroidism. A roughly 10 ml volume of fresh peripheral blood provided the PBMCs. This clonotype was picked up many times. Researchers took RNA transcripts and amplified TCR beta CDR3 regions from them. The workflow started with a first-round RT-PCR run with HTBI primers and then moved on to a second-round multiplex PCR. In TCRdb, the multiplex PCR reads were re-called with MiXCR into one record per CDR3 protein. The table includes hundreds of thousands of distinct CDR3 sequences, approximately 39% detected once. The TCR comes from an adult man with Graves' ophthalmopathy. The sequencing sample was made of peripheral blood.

The CDR3 spells CATVSWTSGIGEQYF. The CDR3 DNA follows: TGTGCCACCGTTTCGTGGACTAGCGGGATCGGCGAGCAGTACTTC. This chain links TRBV10-3 with TRBJ2-7; 12 positions match TRBD2. The germline CDR1 and CDR2 sequences are ENHRY and SYGVKD. The CDR3 has 15 residues. Trimming took 10 bases from V and 6 from J; bases not matched to a gene: 13.